These T cell receptor beta chains were read from a single sample in a study of T-cell memory formation after mild COVID-19. From the 5' RACE reads, TCRdb called clonotypes with MiXCR, one entry per CDR3 protein. The table records about 430,000 distinct CDR3 sequences, roughly 18% of them present only once. The specimen was PBMCs or a T cell subset sorted from them (not recorded which). These receptors came from a man between 18 and 29 years old who had mild COVID-19 (a few samples of this study predate the infection). Cell type and time point are not known. The CDR3 runs from the conserved cysteine through the conserved F or W. The D gene is left open where the match is weak. Clone size is stated in some rows and not others, as once, few, many or a class when expanded.

J,D,size,V,DNA,CDR3
TRBJ2-4,TRBD1,-,TRBV4-3,TGCGCCAGCAGCCAGGGGGGACAGGGGAAAAACATTCAGTACTTC,CASSQGGQGKNIQYF
TRBJ2-1,-,few,TRBV5-5,TGTGCCAGCAGCCTACGACCGGGACAAGCCTACAATGAGCAGTTCTTC,CASSLRPGQAYNEQFF
TRBJ1-1,-,few,TRBV7-6,TGTGCCAGCAGACCCGGAGGAGGCAGGAACACTGAAGCTTTCTTT,CASRPGGGRNTEAFF
TRBJ2-3,-,-,TRBV28,TGTGCCAGTCCACCGGGAAATAAGAACACAGATACGCAGTATTTT,CASPPGNKNTDTQYF
TRBJ2-1,-,few,TRBV12-3/TRBV12-4,TGTGCCAGCACCCGACTAGGGCGGAATGAGCAGTTCTTC,CASTRLGRNEQFF
TRBJ2-2,-,few,TRBV2,TGTGCCAGCAGTGAGCTAGCGACCACCGGGGAGCTGTTTTTT,CASSELATTGELFF
TRBJ2-2,-,few,TRBV12-3/TRBV12-4,TGTGCCAGCAGGACCATAGCGAACACCGGGGAGCTGTTTTTT,CASRTIANTGELFF
TRBJ2-7,TRBD1,many,TRBV4-1,TGCGCCAGCAGCCAAGTCACAGGGGCTGGCTACGAGCAGTACTTC,CASSQVTGAGYEQYF
TRBJ1-1,-,-,TRBV4-1,TGCGCCAGCAAACGAGACACTGAAGCTTTCTTT,CASKRDTEAFF
TRBJ1-5,-,few,TRBV25-1,TGTGCCAGCAGTGAAAGCGGGAATCAGCCCCAGCATTTT,CASSESGNQPQHF
TRBJ2-5,-,-,TRBV5-1,TGCGCCAGCTGTCCCGAGGCAGGGCATGGGACCCAGTACTTC,CASCPEAGHGTQYF
TRBJ2-7,-,-,TRBV12-3/TRBV12-4,TGTGCCAGCATCCCGCCGGGCTACGAGCAGTACTTC,CASIPPGYEQYF
TRBJ1-4,TRBD1,-,TRBV2,TGTGCCAGCGGCGCAGGGGGCGGAGACGAAAAACTGTTTTTT,CASGAGGGDEKLFF
TRBJ2-3,-,-,TRBV11-3,TGTGCCAGCAGCTGGCGGCACCGAACAGATACGCAGTATTTT,CASSWRHRTDTQYF
TRBJ2-3,-,few,TRBV7-2,TGTGCCAGCAGCTTAGGGGGGTTCGGCACAGATACGCAGTATTTT,CASSLGGFGTDTQYF
TRBJ1-1,-,-,TRBV28,TGTGCCAGCAGTCCCCTTTTGGAGGGAGCTTTCTTT,CASSPLLEGAFF
TRBJ2-2,-,many,TRBV20-1,TGCAGTGCTAAGAGCCGGGACTCCAACGTTCCCGGGGAGCTGTTTTTT,CSAKSRDSNVPGELFF
TRBJ2-5,-,-,TRBV6-2/TRBV6-3,TGTGCCAGCAGACTGAACCAAGAGACCCAGTACTTC,CASRLNQETQYF
TRBJ2-3,TRBD2,few,TRBV10-3,TGTGCCATCAGTGTGAGGAGCGGGGGAACAGATACGCAGTATTTT,CAISVRSGGTDTQYF
TRBJ2-7,-,few,TRBV25-1,TGTGCCAGCAGTGACGTGGGGCGGGGATCCTACGAGCAGTACTTC,CASSDVGRGSYEQYF
TRBJ1-5,-,few,TRBV19,TGTGCCAGTAGTATGCGTGAGACCAGATATTTCCAGCCCCAGCATTTT,CASSMRETRYFQPQHF
TRBJ2-1,TRBD2,few,TRBV4-1,TGCGCCAGCAGCCAAGATTGGGGGGGCTACAATGAGCAGTTCTTC,CASSQDWGGYNEQFF
TRBJ2-1,-,few,TRBV12-3/TRBV12-4,TGTGCCAGCAGCATCCTTAGCGCTGAGCAGTTCTTC,CASSILSAEQFF
TRBJ1-5,-,-,TRBV15,TGTGCCACCAGCGTCATGGGGGTGGGAATGCAGCCCCAGCATTTT,CATSVMGVGMQPQHF
TRBJ1-5,-,few,TRBV20-1,TGCAGTGCTAGTACTGATAATCAGCCCCAGCATTTT,CSASTDNQPQHF
TRBJ1-5,-,-,TRBV6-2/TRBV6-3,TGTGCCAGCAGTTATGGGTCGGGCAATCAGCCCCAGCATTTT,CASSYGSGNQPQHF
TRBJ2-3,-,many,TRBV11-2,TGTGCCAGCAGCTTAGAGCCAAGCACAGATACGCAGTATTTT,CASSLEPSTDTQYF
TRBJ1-5,-,few,TRBV2,TGTGCCAGCAGTGATGCGGATAGCAATCAGCCCCAGCATTTT,CASSDADSNQPQHF
TRBJ2-5,TRBD1,few,TRBV7-2,TGTGCCAGCAGCTTAGGGACAGGAAAGCCAGAGACCCAGTACTTC,CASSLGTGKPETQYF
TRBJ2-1,TRBD2,-,TRBV27,TGTGCCAGCAGTTTAGTCTCGTGGGAGGGCAATGAGCAGTTCTTC,CASSLVSWEGNEQFF
TRBJ2-3,TRBD2,few,TRBV12-5,TGTGCTAGTGGTTTGGCAGCGATGGCGGCGGGGGACACAGATACGCAGTATTTT,CASGLAAMAAGDTDTQYF
TRBJ2-3,-,few,TRBV7-3,TGTGCCAGCAGCCAAGGTCCAGAAGATACGCAGTATTTT,CASSQGPEDTQYF
TRBJ2-5,-,-,TRBV5-1,TGCGCCAGCAGCCCTCGGCGGGTGCAAGAGACCCAGTACTTC,CASSPRRVQETQYF
TRBJ2-3,-,few,TRBV20-1,TGCAGTGCCGGGGGCTCTAGCACAGATACGCAGTATTTT,CSAGGSSTDTQYF
TRBJ2-2,-,-,TRBV6-2/TRBV6-3,TGTGCCAGCCGATCTACTATCGGGGAGCTGTTTTTT,CASRSTIGELFF
TRBJ2-5,TRBD1,few,TRBV29-1,TGCAGCGTTGAGACAGGGTCCCAAGAGACCCAGTACTTC,CSVETGSQETQYF
TRBJ1-5,TRBD1,-,TRBV27,TGTGCCAGCAGTCGACTCGGGACAGGGGTTTTTAGTGGCTATCAGCCCCAGCATTTT,CASSRLGTGVFSGYQPQHF
TRBJ2-7,TRBD2,many,TRBV5-1,TGCGCCAGCAGCTTGGGACTAGCCGTCGAGCAGTACTTC,CASSLGLAVEQYF
TRBJ2-2,TRBD1,few,TRBV7-8,TGTGCCAGCAGCACCGGGACAGGGCGGACCGGGGAGCTGTTTTTT,CASSTGTGRTGELFF
TRBJ1-4,TRBD1,few,TRBV6-5,TGTGCCAGCAGTTATAGGGGACAGGGCGCTGAAAAACTGTTTTTT,CASSYRGQGAEKLFF
TRBJ1-1,-,-,TRBV27,TGTGCCAGCATCGGGACAAATGCTTTCTTT,CASIGTNAFF
TRBJ2-5,-,-,TRBV5-1,TGCGCCAGCAGCTTGGGAGACATCGCTCAAGAGACCCAGTACTTC,CASSLGDIAQETQYF
TRBJ1-5,-,-,TRBV29-1,TGCAGCGTTGCGGCGGGATATAGCAATCAGCCCCAGCATTTT,CSVAAGYSNQPQHF
TRBJ2-2,-,few,TRBV4-1,TGCGCCAGCAGCCATCCCGCTCGGGGGATCACCGGGGAGCTGTTTTTT,CASSHPARGITGELFF
TRBJ2-3,TRBD1,-,TRBV6-6,TGTGCCAGCAGTTACTCGGGACAGGTGACAGATACGCAGTATTTT,CASSYSGQVTDTQYF
TRBJ2-1,TRBD2,-,TRBV10-3,TGTGCCATCAGCCCGGGAGGGGAGACTGAGCAGTTCTTC,CAISPGGETEQFF
TRBJ2-1,TRBD2,few,TRBV3-1,TGTGCCAGCAGCCTTAGCGGGGGGACGAAGCAGTTCTTC,CASSLSGGTKQFF
TRBJ2-5,-,-,TRBV4-1,TGCGCCAGCAGCCAAGTCGATGGAGGGCAAGAGACCCAGTACTTC,CASSQVDGGQETQYF
TRBJ1-2,-,many,TRBV20-1,TGCAGTGCCTTGAGCGAGTATGGCTACACCTTC,CSALSEYGYTF
TRBJ1-1,-,few,TRBV7-6,TGTGCCAGCAGTCCAGGGACGAGGACTGAAGCTTTCTTT,CASSPGTRTEAFF
TRBJ1-2,TRBD1,-,TRBV9,TGTGCCAGCAGCGCCACGACAGGGATGGTCTATGGCTACACCTTC,CASSATTGMVYGYTF
TRBJ2-6,-,few,TRBV7-2,TGTGCCAGCAGCCCGAGAATTAACAGGGCCTACCGAGAGTCTGGGGCCAACGTCCTGACTTTC,CASSPRINRAYRESGANVLTF
TRBJ2-7,-,many,TRBV5-1,TGCGCCAGCAGCTTGGGAAGGGACACTGGAGCCTACGAGCAGTACTTC,CASSLGRDTGAYEQYF
TRBJ1-3,-,-,TRBV9,TGTGCCAGCAGCGTAGGCGTTACTGGAAACACCATATATTTT,CASSVGVTGNTIYF
TRBJ1-6,-,-,TRBV7-2,TGTGCCAGCAGCCGAGACAGGAGCTCCTATAATTCACCCCTCCACTTT,CASSRDRSSYNSPLHF
TRBJ1-6,-,few,TRBV4-1,TGCGCCAGCAGCGAACCGGCGGGGGCCCATAGGGGCCCCCTCCACTTT,CASSEPAGAHRGPLHF
TRBJ2-5,TRBD1,-,TRBV27,TGTGCCAGCAGTCCTGAAGGGACAGTCGAGACCCAGTACTTC,CASSPEGTVETQYF
TRBJ2-3,TRBD2,few,TRBV5-1,TGCGCCAGCAGCTTGGAACTAGCGGGGTCCACAGATACGCAGTATTTT,CASSLELAGSTDTQYF
TRBJ2-3,-,many,TRBV7-2,TGTGCCAGCAGCTTGGGGATCAGCACAGATACGCAGTATTTT,CASSLGISTDTQYF
TRBJ2-1,TRBD2,many,TRBV12-3/TRBV12-4,TGTGCCAGCAGTTTCTGGGGAGGGAATGAGCAGTTCTTC,CASSFWGGNEQFF